The clone carrying this TCR beta chain was picked up a small number of times. Its antigen remains unknown. V was clipped by 3 bases and J by 4 bases, with 15 bases between them. There are 15 residues in the CDR3. In germline, CDR1 is LNHDA, CDR2 SQIVND (reference sequence). This entry comes from a study of CD8+ T cells in alopecia areata. Study in general: Patients in the study were on tofacitinib for 6 to 18 months, then off it for 6 months. Overall study results and limits: For patients receiving tofacitinib, scalp clonality and expanded CD8+ clones among the top 100 significantly decreased. Scalp repertoires also include resident alphabeta T cells from normal skin.

Stated treatment: oral pan-JAK inhibitor, 5-10 mg twice daily. Peripheral blood, together with lesional scalp punch biopsies, was collected from alopecia areata patients. Reverse transcribed after extraction, RNA yielded cDNA as the sequencing template. Method: immunoSEQ multiplex PCR; TCRdb's copy keeps in-frame clones and lacks some. Of more than 200,000 clones listed, approximately 47% were seen once; the top ten hold over 2.5%. The genes are TRBV19 and TRBJ1-1; weak D call: TRBD1 (5 bases). The clonotype was recovered from a human donor with alopecia areata. The material was CD4+ T cells sorted from blood, obtained at approximately week 39, from a patient treated with tofacitinib. CDR3 nucleotide sequence: TGTGCCAGTAGTATGGGTCGTGTGGGGGGCACTGAAGCTTTCTTT. It is translated as CASSMGRVGGTEAFF.